Below are 2 T cell receptor beta chains sequenced from a single sample in a study of cytomegalovirus exposure and HLA in healthy donors. A multiplex PCR was run with 60 Vbeta primers and 13 Jbeta primers. TCRdb's copy holds only in-frame clones and misses some; the assay was immunoSEQ multiplex PCR. This sample carries about 160,000 clones, roughly 76% of them seen once, and the ten largest clones take over 10%. Material for sequencing was PBMCs. The receptors were gathered from a woman aged 45-65 years in good health and CMV-seronegative.

This clone was detected only once. The chain combines TRBV2 with TRBJ1-1; 9 nucleotides line up with TRBD1. V lost 7 bases, J lost 5 bases, and 14 bases stayed unmatched. This CDR3 contains 16 residues. Germline assignment: CDR1 SNHLY and CDR2 FYNNEI. Written as DNA, the CDR3 is TGTGCCAGCACCCTGGAGACAGGGGGAGGGGGGACTGAAGCTTTCTTT. This gives the protein CASTLETGGGGTEAFF.

In this sample, this clone turned up once. The chain links TRBV5-4 to TRBJ1-4, with TRBD1 matching 7 bases. V shed 2 bases, J shed 0 bases, and the junction held 1 base outside the gene matches. This CDR3 has 15 residues. Germline lookup yields CDR1 SGHNT and CDR2 YYREEE (reference sequence). In DNA form, the CDR3 reads TGTGCCAGCAGCTTAGGGGGCGCAACTAATGAAAAACTGTTTTTT. It translates to CASSLGGATNEKLFF.